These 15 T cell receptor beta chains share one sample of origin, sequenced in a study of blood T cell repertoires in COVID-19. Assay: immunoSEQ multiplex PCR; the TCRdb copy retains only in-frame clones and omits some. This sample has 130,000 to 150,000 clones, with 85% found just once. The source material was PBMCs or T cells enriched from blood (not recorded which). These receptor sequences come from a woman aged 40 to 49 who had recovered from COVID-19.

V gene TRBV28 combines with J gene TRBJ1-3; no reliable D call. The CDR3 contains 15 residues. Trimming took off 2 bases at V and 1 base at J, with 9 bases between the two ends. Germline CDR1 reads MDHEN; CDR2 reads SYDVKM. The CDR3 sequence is CASSLGLGSGNTIYF. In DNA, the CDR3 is TGTGCCAGCAGTTTAGGCCTCGGGTCTGGAAACACCATATATTTT.

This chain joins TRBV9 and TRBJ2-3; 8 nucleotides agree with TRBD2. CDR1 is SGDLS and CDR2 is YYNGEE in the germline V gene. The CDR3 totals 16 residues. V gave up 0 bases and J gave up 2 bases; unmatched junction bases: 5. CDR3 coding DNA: TGTGCCAGCAGCGTAGGGGTAGCGGGGAACACAGATACGCAGTATTTT. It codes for CASSVGVAGNTDTQYF.

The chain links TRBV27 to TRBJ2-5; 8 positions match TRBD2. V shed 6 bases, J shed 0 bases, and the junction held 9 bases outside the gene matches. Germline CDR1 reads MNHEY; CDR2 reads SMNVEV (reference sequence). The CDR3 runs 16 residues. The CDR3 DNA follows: TGTGCCAGCAGCCTTACGGGACTAGACCACCAAGAGACCCAGTACTTC. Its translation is CASSLTGLDHQETQYF.

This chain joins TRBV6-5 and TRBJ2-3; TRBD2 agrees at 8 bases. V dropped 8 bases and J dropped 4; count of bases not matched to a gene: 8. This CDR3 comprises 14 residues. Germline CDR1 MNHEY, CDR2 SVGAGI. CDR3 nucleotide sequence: TGTGCCAGCTGTCGGGGGGGCGTGTCAGATACGCAGTATTTT. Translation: CASCRGGVSDTQYF.

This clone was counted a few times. This CDR3 is CSALRGDTQYF. Here the CDR3 DNA reads TGCAGTGCTCTTCGAGGAGATACGCAGTATTTT. The chain recombines TRBV20-1 with TRBJ2-3; D not certain. CDR1 is DFQATT, CDR2 SNEGSKA, per germline (reference sequence). The V end was cut by 5 bases, the J end by 5 bases, with 8 bases between. The CDR3 totals 11 residues.

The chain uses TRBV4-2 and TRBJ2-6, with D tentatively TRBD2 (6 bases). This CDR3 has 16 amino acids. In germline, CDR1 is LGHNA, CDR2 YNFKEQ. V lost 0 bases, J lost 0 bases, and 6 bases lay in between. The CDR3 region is CASSQEGLSGANVLTF. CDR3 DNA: TGTGCCAGCAGCCAAGAGGGACTCTCTGGGGCCAACGTCCTGACTTTC.

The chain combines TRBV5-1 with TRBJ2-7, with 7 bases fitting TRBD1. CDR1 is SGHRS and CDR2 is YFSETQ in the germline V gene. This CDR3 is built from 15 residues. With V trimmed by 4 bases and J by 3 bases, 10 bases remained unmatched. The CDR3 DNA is TGCGCCAGCAGCCAGCGACAGGGTAGAAGCTACGAGCAGTACTTC. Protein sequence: CASSQRQGRSYEQYF.

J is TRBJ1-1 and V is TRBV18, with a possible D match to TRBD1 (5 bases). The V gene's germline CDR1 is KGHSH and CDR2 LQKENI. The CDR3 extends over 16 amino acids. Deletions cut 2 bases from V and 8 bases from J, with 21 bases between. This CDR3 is CASSPTFQGRHREAFF. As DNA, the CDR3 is TGTGCCAGCTCACCAACGTTCCAGGGTAGACACAGGGAAGCTTTCTTT.

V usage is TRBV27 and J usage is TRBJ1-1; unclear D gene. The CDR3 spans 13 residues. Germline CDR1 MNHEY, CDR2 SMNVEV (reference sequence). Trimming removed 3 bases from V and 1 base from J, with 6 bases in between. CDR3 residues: CASSFERNTEAFF. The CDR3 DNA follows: TGTGCCAGCAGTTTCGAGAGGAACACTGAAGCTTTCTTT.

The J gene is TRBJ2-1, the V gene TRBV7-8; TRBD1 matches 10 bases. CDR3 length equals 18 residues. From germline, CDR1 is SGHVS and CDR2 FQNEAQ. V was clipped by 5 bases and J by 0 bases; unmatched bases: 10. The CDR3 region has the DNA TGTGCCAGCAGCCGGGGACAGGGGTCTGTAAGCTCCTACAATGAGCAGTTCTTC. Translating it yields CASSRGQGSVSSYNEQFF.

CDR3 amino acids: CASSEPGLHTDTQYF. The CDR3 DNA follows: TGTGCCAGTAGTGAACCGGGACTCCACACAGATACGCAGTATTTT. The chain joins TRBV19 to TRBJ2-3; D is possibly TRBD2 (6 bases). Germline V lookup: CDR1 LNHDA, CDR2 SQIVND (reference sequence). The CDR3 length is 15 residues. Trimming took 5 bases from V and 2 from J, leaving 14 bases between them.

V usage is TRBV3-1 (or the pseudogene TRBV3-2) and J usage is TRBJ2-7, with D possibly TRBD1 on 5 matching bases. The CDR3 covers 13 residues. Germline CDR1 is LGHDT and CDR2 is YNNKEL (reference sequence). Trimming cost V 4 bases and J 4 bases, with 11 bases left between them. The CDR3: CASSLSDRYEQYF. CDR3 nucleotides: TGTGCCAGCAGCCTATCAGACAGATACGAGCAGTACTTC.

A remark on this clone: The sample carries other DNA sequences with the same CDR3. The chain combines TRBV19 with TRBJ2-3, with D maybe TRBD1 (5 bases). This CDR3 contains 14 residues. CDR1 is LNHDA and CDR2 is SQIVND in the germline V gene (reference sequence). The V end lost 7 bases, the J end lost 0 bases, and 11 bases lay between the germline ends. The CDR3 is CASKVGPSTDTQYF. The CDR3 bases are TGTGCCAGTAAGGTGGGGCCTAGCACAGATACGCAGTATTTT.

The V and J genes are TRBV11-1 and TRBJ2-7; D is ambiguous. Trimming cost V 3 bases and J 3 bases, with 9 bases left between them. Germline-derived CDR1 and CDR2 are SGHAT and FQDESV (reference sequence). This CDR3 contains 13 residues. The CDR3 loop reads CASSFGQDYEQYF. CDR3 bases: TGTGCCAGCAGCTTTGGCCAGGACTACGAGCAGTACTTC.

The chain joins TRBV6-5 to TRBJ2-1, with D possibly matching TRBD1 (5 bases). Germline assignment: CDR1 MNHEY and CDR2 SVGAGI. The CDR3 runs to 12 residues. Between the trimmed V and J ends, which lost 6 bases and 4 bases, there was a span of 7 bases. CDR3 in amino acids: CASRTVYNEQFF. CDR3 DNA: TGTGCCAGCAGGACAGTTTACAATGAGCAGTTCTTC.